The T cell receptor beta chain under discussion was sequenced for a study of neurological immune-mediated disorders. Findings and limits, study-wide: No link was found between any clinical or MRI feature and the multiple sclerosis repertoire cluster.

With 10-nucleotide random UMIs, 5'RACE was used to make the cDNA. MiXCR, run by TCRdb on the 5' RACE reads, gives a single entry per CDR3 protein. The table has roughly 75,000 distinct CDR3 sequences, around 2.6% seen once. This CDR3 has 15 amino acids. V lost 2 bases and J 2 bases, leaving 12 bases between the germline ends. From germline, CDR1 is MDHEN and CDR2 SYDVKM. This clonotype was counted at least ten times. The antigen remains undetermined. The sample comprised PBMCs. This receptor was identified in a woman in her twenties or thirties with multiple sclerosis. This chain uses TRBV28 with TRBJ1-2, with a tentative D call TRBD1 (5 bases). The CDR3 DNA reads TGTGCCAGCAGTTTAATCCAGGGAACGAACTATGGCTACACCTTC. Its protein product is CASSLIQGTNYGYTF.